There are many counts of the clone carrying this TCR beta chain. The CDR3 loop spans 16 amino acids. V trimming: 4 bases; J trimming: 7 bases; junction bases outside the gene matches: 10. CDR1 is KGHDR, CDR2 SFDVKD, per germline. This sample was taken from a study of response to subunit inactivated influenza vaccine. MiXCR, applied by TCRdb to the RT-PCR reads, yields one record per CDR3 protein. Of 500,000 or so distinct CDR3 sequences in the sample, approximately 11% were seen once. Here the sequenced sample was PBMCs from blood, taken 35 to 45 days after vaccination. This TCR was sampled from a man between 50 and 59 years old who received an inactivated influenza vaccine. J is TRBJ2-4 and V is TRBV24-1, with TRBD1 matching 9 bases. The CDR3 coding sequence is TGTGCCACCAGTGACCGATCGGGACAGGGCCCGAACATTCAGTACTTC. Its translation: CATSDRSGQGPNIQYF.